Listed here are 26 T cell receptor beta chains from one sample, sequenced in a study of regulatory T cells in long-lasting Graves disease. Building the TCR beta libraries relied on iRepertoire HTBI primers, and CDR3 regions underwent Arm-PCR. MiXCR, applied by TCRdb to the multiplex PCR reads, yields one record per CDR3 protein. Of 400,000 to 500,000 distinct CDR3 sequences in the sample, 12% to 15% were seen once. The time point was: newly diagnosed GD, antithyroid drugs for less than 3 months. Following extraction of RNA from PBMCs, that RNA was used to make the TCR library. Separately, the same data were catalogued under a study of T cells in Graves' hyperthyroidism and ophthalmopathy.

The source material was peripheral blood mononuclear cells (PBMCs), sampled at new diagnosis, from a patient treated with antithyroid drugs. The receptors here all came from a woman in her 50s with Graves disease.

The J gene is TRBJ1-2, the V gene TRBV7-9, with D unclear. The CDR3 loop spans 12 amino acids. The germline V gene encodes CDR1 SEHNR and CDR2 FQNEAQ (reference sequence). Trimming stripped 7 bases from V and 4 bases from J, with 10 bases between. The CDR3 loop reads CASTPLLYGYTF. CDR3 nucleotide sequence: TGTGCCAGCACGCCGTTACTCTATGGCTACACCTTC.

This clonotype was detected ten times or more. The chain combines TRBV11-2 with TRBJ2-3; possible D gene TRBD2, 6 bases. Germline values: CDR1 SGHAT, CDR2 FQNNGV. V dropped 2 bases and J dropped 9 bases, with 15 bases sitting between them. The CDR3 runs to 14 residues. The CDR3 loop reads CASSLLRDLSTQYF. CDR3 DNA: TGTGCCAGCAGCTTATTGCGGGATTTGAGCACGCAGTATTTT.

This clonotype was seen at least ten times. This chain uses TRBV5-6 with TRBJ1-1; TRBD1 matches 8 bases. The J segment lost 4 bases and the V segment lost 3 bases, leaving 8 bases of the junction unmatched. The CDR3 consists of 15 residues. CDR1 is SGHDT, CDR2 YYEEEE, per germline. The CDR3 spells CASSSTITGGTEAFF. The CDR3 bases are TGTGCCAGCAGCTCTACTATAACAGGGGGCACTGAAGCTTTCTTT.

This clonotype was seen a few times. The gene calls are TRBV9 and TRBJ2-5, with a possible D match to TRBD2 (6 bases). The CDR3 has 16 residues. Trimming took off 0 bases at V and 5 bases at J, with 17 bases between the two ends. Germline V gene data show CDR1 as SGDLS and CDR2 as YYNGEE. This CDR3 reads CASSVAGLLGGETQYF. Written as DNA, the CDR3 is TGTGCCAGCAGCGTAGCTGGGCTCCTAGGAGGGGAGACCCAGTACTTC.

This chain joins TRBV6-1 and TRBJ1-2; D gene ambiguous. Trimming left V 1 base short and J 5 bases short, with 14 bases between. CDR3 length: 15 residues. The germline CDR1 and CDR2 sequences are MNHNS and SASEGT. In DNA, the CDR3 is TGTGCCAGCAGTGAAGGACAACTGTACCCTTATGGCTACACCTTC. Protein sequence: CASSEGQLYPYGYTF.

The genes are TRBV28 and TRBJ1-1; 7 bases fit TRBD1. Looked up from germline, CDR1 is MDHEN and CDR2 is SYDVKM. The CDR3 extends over 19 amino acids. With V trimmed by 5 bases and J by 2 bases, 20 bases remained unmatched. CDR3 sequence reads: CASSEYEPGEGAFNTEAFF. The CDR3 bases are TGTGCCAGCAGTGAATATGAGCCGGGAGAGGGGGCCTTTAACACTGAAGCTTTCTTT.

There are a few counts of this clonotype. The CDR3 region is CAWSVLAYEQYF. The CDR3 nucleotides read TGTGCCTGGAGTGTCCTTGCCTACGAGCAGTACTTC. This chain links TRBV30 with TRBJ2-7, with D unresolved. The V and J ends lost 0 bases and 2 bases respectively, with 5 bases between them. The germline V gene has CDR1 GTSNPN and CDR2 SVGIG (reference sequence). CDR3 size: 12 residues.

This clonotype was observed a single time. The rearrangement joins TRBV4-1 to TRBJ1-2, with TRBD1 identical over 9 bases. CDR1 and CDR2 (germline): MGHRA, YSYEKL. This CDR3 has 18 residues. J gave up 4 bases and V 4 bases, and 16 bases lay outside the gene matches. CDR3 sequence reads: CASSLQPTTGGPAYGYTF. CDR3 nucleotides: TGCGCCAGCAGCCTACAACCGACTACAGGGGGCCCCGCCTATGGCTACACCTTC.

Only a few counts were recorded for this clonotype. A read error is possible here, since a much larger clone lies one base away. Since the CDR3 does not end with the conserved phenylalanine or tryptophan, this likely comes from a read error. The chain is built from TRBV6-2 or TRBV6-3 and TRBJ1-5; 7 bases agree with TRBD1. V gave up 2 bases and J gave up 6 bases; unmatched junction bases: 10. The length of the CDR3 is 16 residues. Per germline, CDR1 MNHEY and CDR2 SVGEGT. CDR3 coding DNA: TGTGCCAGCAGTTACCTTAGGACAGGCAGTGGTCAGCCCCAGCATTGT. Amino acids: CASSYLRTGSGQPQHC.

This sequence joins TRBV6-1 and TRBJ2-1; 9 nucleotides match TRBD2. Germline CDR1 MNHNS, CDR2 SASEGT. Germline trimming cut 6 bases from V and 0 bases from J; bases unmatched to any gene: 18. This CDR3 spans 20 amino acids. CDR3 nucleotides: TGTGCCAGCAGCCCCAGTTCGATCAGCGGGAGGTCAAGCTCCTACAATGAGCAGTTCTTC. This encodes CASSPSSISGRSSSYNEQFF.

The chain combines TRBV14 with TRBJ2-7; the D is unclear. Germline-derived CDR1 and CDR2 are SGHDN and FVKESK. The ends were cut back, 0 bases at V and 4 bases at J, with 10 bases in the middle. The CDR3 length is 14 residues. The CDR3 is CASSQELGWYEQYF. The CDR3 DNA sequence: TGTGCCAGCAGCCAAGAACTGGGGTGGTACGAGCAGTACTTC.

This rearrangement joins TRBV28 to TRBJ2-7; D gene unclear. Germline V gives CDR1 MDHEN, CDR2 SYDVKM. The CDR3 contains 13 residues. Between the trimmed V and J ends, which lost 5 bases and 3 bases, there was a span of 11 bases. The CDR3 sequence: CASSRTVLYEQYF. The CDR3 region has the DNA TGTGCCAGCAGTCGGACGGTACTCTACGAGCAGTACTTC.

At least ten counts were recorded for this clonotype. V usage is TRBV12-3 or TRBV12-4 and J usage is TRBJ1-2, with 7 bases that match TRBD1. CDR3 length: 13 residues. V was clipped by 5 bases and J by 8 bases; unmatched bases: 8. CDR3 in amino acids: CASSRQGSRGYTF. CDR3 DNA: TGTGCCAGCAGTCGACAGGGATCTCGCGGCTACACCTTC.

This clonotype was detected a few times. The V and J genes are TRBV20-1 and TRBJ1-2; D unresolved. There are 13 residues in the CDR3. V was cut by 1 base and J by 7 bases, with 13 bases left in between. Germline loops: CDR1 DFQATT, CDR2 SNEGSKA (reference sequence). The CDR3 coding sequence is TGCAGTGCTAGAGTGGAGGATATAACTGGCTACACCTTC. Protein: CSARVEDITGYTF.

This clonotype was counted ten times or more. The gene calls are TRBV12-3 or TRBV12-4 and TRBJ2-1, with TRBD1 matching 10 bases. J lost 7 bases, V lost 5 bases, and 8 bases had no gene match. This CDR3 contains 15 residues. The CDR3 DNA is TGTGCCAGCAGTCTCGGGACAGGGGAACTGAATGAGCAGTTCTTC. Translation gives CASSLGTGELNEQFF.

This clonotype was detected only a few times. The gene calls are TRBV7-9 and TRBJ2-3; 12 nucleotides line up with TRBD2. The J call could be wrong; TRBJ2-5 is a better fit for the DNA end. Looked up from germline, CDR1 is SEHNR and CDR2 is FQNEAQ (reference sequence). The CDR3 contains 15 residues. The CDR3 protein is CASSLTSGRFETQYF. In DNA form, the CDR3 reads TGTGCCAGCAGCTTAACTAGCGGGAGGTTTGAGACCCAGTACTTC.

This clonotype was observed many times. V is TRBV20-1 and J is TRBJ2-1, with D possibly TRBD2 on 5 matching bases. Trimming took 6 bases from V and 3 from J, leaving 24 bases between them. CDR1 DFQATT and CDR2 SNEGSKA come from the germline V gene (reference sequence). This CDR3 contains 17 residues. The CDR3 here is CSALVSEVGAFYNEQFF. CDR3 sequence (DNA): TGCAGTGCCCTCGTTTCGGAGGTGGGAGCCTTCTACAATGAGCAGTTCTTC.

This clonotype showed up many times. V and J are TRBV5-1 and TRBJ2-3; 7 bases map to TRBD1. The germline CDR1 and CDR2 sequences are SGHRS and YFSETQ. Unmatched junction bases numbered 14, after V lost 0 bases and J lost 7 bases. The CDR3 is 17 amino acids. The DNA of the CDR3 is TGCGCCAGCAGCTTGGCCGGATCGACAGGGTTCAGGAATACGCAGTATTTT. Protein sequence: CASSLAGSTGFRNTQYF.

The sample holds a few counts of this clonotype. The chain combines TRBV10-2 with TRBJ2-1; TRBD2 matches 9 bases. The CDR3 has 16 residues. The germline CDR1 and CDR2 sequences are WSHSY and SAAADI. Unmatched junction bases numbered 6, after V lost 0 bases and J lost 6 bases. The CDR3 region has the DNA TGCGCCAGCAGTGAGTCGATTAGCGGGAGACCCAATGAGCAGTTCTTC. Translating it yields CASSESISGRPNEQFF.

A note on this clonotype: This sequence may be a read error, since a much larger clone differs from it by one base. Since the CDR3 does not end with the conserved phenylalanine or tryptophan, this likely comes from a read error. The chain carries TRBV5-5 and TRBJ1-2; maybe TRBD1 (5 bases). The ends were cut back, 6 bases at V and 0 bases at J, with 21 bases in the middle. Germline CDR1 and CDR2: SGHKS and YYEKEE (reference sequence). This CDR3 is 17 amino acids long. The CDR3 here is CASTPRLGTKANYGYTL. DNA of the CDR3: TGTGCCAGCACCCCCCGGCTAGGGACCAAAGCTAACTATGGCTACACCCTC.

In this sample, this clonotype turned up a few times. The J gene is TRBJ2-3, the V gene TRBV18, with TRBD2 matching 9 bases. CDR3 size: 16 residues. V dropped 4 bases and J dropped 1; count of bases not matched to a gene: 6. CDR1 is KGHSH and CDR2 is LQKENI in the germline V gene. In DNA form, the CDR3 reads TGTGCCAGCTCACGCCGACTAGCGGAACGCACAGATACGCAGTATTTT. Translating it yields CASSRRLAERTDTQYF. Drawing the rest from reference TRBV18 and TRBJ2-3, the complete variable domain is NAGVMQNPRHLVRRRGQEARLRCSPMKGHSHVYWYRQLPEEGLKFMVYLQKENIIDESGMPKERFSAEFPKEGPSILRIQQVVRGDSAAYFCASSRRLAERTDTQYFGPGTRLTVL.

This clonotype was detected a few times. This chain links TRBV20-1 with TRBJ1-5; D gene ambiguous. Trimming stripped 1 base from V and 1 base from J, with 5 bases between. This CDR3 is 13 amino acids long. CDR1 DFQATT and CDR2 SNEGSKA come from the germline V gene (reference sequence). The CDR3 sequence: CSARGQSNQPQHF. As DNA, the CDR3 is TGCAGTGCTAGAGGACAAAGCAATCAGCCCCAGCATTTT.

At least ten counts were recorded for this clonotype. V usage is TRBV28 and J usage is TRBJ2-1; D gene unclear. Germline CDR1 reads MDHEN; CDR2 reads SYDVKM. V was cut by 3 bases and J by 2 bases, with 5 bases left in between. CDR3 length equals 13 residues. CDR3 residues: CASSFDTYNEQFF. The CDR3 coding sequence is TGTGCCAGCAGTTTTGACACCTACAATGAGCAGTTCTTC.

There are many counts of this clonotype. This rearrangement joins TRBV29-1 to TRBJ1-3, with 7 bases matching TRBD1. V dropped 7 bases and J dropped 0; count of bases not matched to a gene: 3. The CDR3 covers 13 residues. The V gene's germline CDR1 is SQVTM and CDR2 ANQGSEA. The CDR3 DNA sequence: TGCAGCGGGTACAGGGGCTCTGGAAACACCATATATTTT. It specifies CSGYRGSGNTIYF.

On this clonotype: At one end the junction does not follow the germline gene, possibly because of a read error. V and J are TRBV7-2 and TRBJ2-2, with D possibly matching TRBD1 (6 bases). Germline V gives CDR1 SGHTA, CDR2 FQGNSA. This CDR3 region has 15 residues. The CDR3 loop is CAGSLEDRNTGELFF. The CDR3 bases are TGTGCCGGCAGCTTAGAGGACAGAAACACCGGGGAGCTGTTTTTT. Together with reference TRBV7-2 and TRBJ2-2, the CDR3 gives the full variable domain: GAGVSQSPSNKVTEKGKDVELRCDPISGHTALYWYRQSLGQGLEFLIYFQGNSAPDKSGLPSDRFSAERTGGSVSTLTIQRTQQEDSAVYLCAGSLEDRNTGELFFGEGSRLTVL.

Many counts were recorded for this clonotype. The chain is built from TRBV12-3 or TRBV12-4 and TRBJ2-1, with TRBD2 identical over 11 bases. V trimming: 5 bases; J trimming: 8 bases; junction bases outside the gene matches: 8. There are 15 residues in the CDR3. In DNA form, the CDR3 reads TGTGCCAGCAGTAAACTAGCGGGAGAGGTCCATGAGCAGTTCTTC. Protein product: CASSKLAGEVHEQFF.